The entry below describes one T cell receptor beta chain. Its antigen remains unidentified. These data belong to a study of cytomegalovirus exposure and HLA in healthy donors. Vbeta (60) and Jbeta (13) primers were used in the PCR. Clones were sequenced by immunoSEQ multiplex PCR, and TCRdb holds only the in-frame ones, with some missing. Altogether fewer than 200,000 clones are present, about three quarters being singletons, with the ten largest covering over 2.5%. V lost 5 bases, J lost 5 bases, and 2 bases stayed unmatched. This CDR3 region has 13 residues. Per germline, CDR1 SGHRS and CDR2 YFSETQ. Points from the study as a whole: Later analysis identified about 15,000 TCR beta sequences associated with HLA alleles, using a false discovery rate threshold of 0.05.

At the time of sampling, donors were nominally healthy, though unrecorded immune exposures were likely. The chain carries TRBV5-1 and TRBJ1-5; 9 bases fit TRBD1. The sequenced sample was PBMCs. This sequence originates from a woman aged 25 to 39 in good health and CMV-seronegative. CDR3 in amino acids: CASSWTGDQPQHF. CDR3 DNA sequence: TGCGCCAGCAGTTGGACAGGGGATCAGCCCCAGCATTTT.